The subject of this entry is one TCR beta chain. Trimming removed 6 bases from V and 1 base from J, with 15 bases in between. CDR1 and CDR2 (germline): MGHDK, SYGVNS. CDR3 length: 15 amino acids. The data stem from a study of T cell changes during pregnancy in multiple sclerosis. Data came from immunoSEQ multiplex PCR; TCRdb stores just in-frame clones and leaves some out. The sample carries approximately 30,000 clones, about nine tenths recorded once. The TCR originated in a female donor in good health, enrolled as a control in a pregnancy study. V usage is TRBV25-1 and J usage is TRBJ1-1; D is possibly TRBD1 (6 bases). The starting material was CD4+ T cells from peripheral blood mononuclear cells, obtained in the first trimester of pregnancy. CDR3 sequence reads: CASRPGQLRNTEAFF. CDR3 DNA: TGTGCCAGCAGGCCAGGACAGTTAAGGAACACTGAAGCTTTCTTT.